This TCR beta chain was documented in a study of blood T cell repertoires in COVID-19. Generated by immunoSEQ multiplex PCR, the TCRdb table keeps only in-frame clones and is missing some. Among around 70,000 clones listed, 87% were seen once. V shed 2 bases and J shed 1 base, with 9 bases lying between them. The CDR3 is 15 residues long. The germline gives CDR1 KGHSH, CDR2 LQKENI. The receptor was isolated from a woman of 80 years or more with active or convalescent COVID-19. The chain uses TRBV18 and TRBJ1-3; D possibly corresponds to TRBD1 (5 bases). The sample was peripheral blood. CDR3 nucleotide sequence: TGTGCCAGCTCACCATCCAGGGTATCTGGAAACACCATATATTTT. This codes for CASSPSRVSGNTIYF.